These T cell receptor beta chains were read from a single sample in a study of Graves' ophthalmopathy and Graves' hyperthyroidism. TCRdb analysed the multiplex PCR reads with MiXCR anew, one entry per CDR3 protein. The sample holds about 480,000 distinct CDR3 sequences, roughly an eighth seen once. Sequencing used blood. The receptors were sampled from a woman in her thirties with Graves' ophthalmopathy. The CDR3 runs from the conserved cysteine through the conserved F or W. D genes are given only for firm matches. A clone size is listed for some rows: how often the clone was seen (once, few, many), or a class if it is expanded.

j_gene,v_gene,abundance,d_gene,CDR3aa,CDR3nt
TRBJ1-2,TRBV19,.,.,CASSIWSPGPDLSWGGYTF,TGTGCCAGTAGTATTTGGAGTCCGGGACCGGATTTATCCTGGGGCGGCTACACCTTC
TRBJ1-2,TRBV28,.,.,CASSLGRLAYGYTF,TGTGCCAGCAGTTTGGGCAGGTTGGCCTATGGCTACACCTTC
TRBJ2-4,TRBV28,many,TRBD2,CASSPLAELAKNIQYF,TGTGCCAGCAGCCCACTAGCGGAGCTAGCCAAAAACATTCAGTACTTC
TRBJ1-6,TRBV5-1,many,.,CASTRIDPRSSPLHF,TGCGCCAGCACCCGAATCGACCCTAGAAGTTCACCCCTCCACTTT
TRBJ2-5,TRBV6-2/TRBV6-3,many,TRBD2,CASSLGLADFQETQYF,TGTGCCAGCAGTCTCGGACTAGCGGACTTCCAAGAGACCCAGTACTTC
TRBJ1-1,TRBV2,many,.,CASTQGGLNTEAFF,TGTGCCAGCACCCAAGGAGGACTGAACACTGAAGCTTTCTTT
TRBJ1-1,TRBV5-1,many,TRBD1,CASSPGQARPF,TGCGCCAGCAGCCCGGGACAGGCCCGTCCCTTT
TRBJ2-7,TRBV20-1,many,TRBD2,CSARLAGGKQYF,TGCAGTGCTAGACTAGCGGGGGGAAAGCAGTACTTC
TRBJ2-5,TRBV28,many,TRBD1,CASSQGQGTQETQYF,TGTGCCAGCAGTCAAGGACAGGGTACGCAAGAGACCCAGTACTTC
TRBJ1-5,TRBV12-3/TRBV12-4,many,.,CASSTFHIPQHF,TGTGCCAGCAGTACCTTCCACATCCCCCAGCATTTT
TRBJ2-5,TRBV7-2,many,TRBD2,CASSSLLAAPQYF,TGTGCCAGCAGCTCTTTACTAGCGGCTCCCCAGTACTTC
TRBJ2-7,TRBV12-3/TRBV12-4,.,TRBD2,CASSLVLAGVYEQYF,TGTGCCAGCAGTTTAGTACTAGCGGGGGTCTACGAGCAGTACTTC
TRBJ1-5,TRBV28,many,.,CASSFRQHNQPQHF,TGTGCCAGCAGTTTTCGACAGCATAATCAGCCCCAGCATTTT